This passage covers 8 T cell receptor beta chains from one sample sequenced in a study of OX40 agonist ivuxolimab in advanced cancers. Libraries were prepared by immunoSEQ multiplex PCR; TCRdb keeps only in-frame clonotypes and omits some of them. The sample has about 75,000 clones, roughly 90% seen once. Sequences were derived from CD4+ or CD8+ T cells sorted from blood, sampled in a trial of the OX40 agonist ivuxolimab. All receptors derive from an adult with an advanced solid tumor such as melanoma, head and neck, liver or kidney cancer.

The rearrangement joins TRBV19 to TRBJ1-2; 9 nucleotides match TRBD1. The CDR3 has 15 amino acids. Trimming at V came to 6 bases and at J to 4 bases, leaving 9 bases not matched to a gene. CDR1 is LNHDA and CDR2 is SQIVND in the germline V gene (reference sequence). CDR3 in amino acids: CASRPGQGLTYGYTF. CDR3 nucleotide sequence: TGTGCCAGTAGGCCGGGACAGGGCCTCACCTATGGCTACACCTTC.

V and J are TRBV30 and TRBJ2-3; 10 bases align to TRBD2. The length of the CDR3 is 19 residues. The germline V gene encodes CDR1 GTSNPN and CDR2 SVGIG (reference sequence). The trim removed 5 bases at V and 2 bases at J, leaving 19 bases unmatched. The CDR3 DNA sequence: TGTGCCTGGGGCCCCAGTCGGGTTCTAGCGGGGGCCCTCACAGATACGCAGTATTTT. As protein: CAWGPSRVLAGALTDTQYF.

V gene TRBV7-3 combines with J gene TRBJ1-1; maybe TRBD1 (5 bases). Trimming stripped 2 bases from V and 5 bases from J, with 9 bases between. CDR1 is SGHTA and CDR2 is FQGTGA in the germline V gene. There are 13 residues in the CDR3. CDR3 nucleotide sequence: TGTGCCAGCAGCTTACAGGGATGGACTGAAGCTTTCTTT. Its protein is CASSLQGWTEAFF.

The chain is built from TRBV15 and TRBJ1-2; tentatively, D is TRBD1 (5 bases). V was pared by 0 bases and J by 4 bases, with 12 bases between. This CDR3 comprises 15 residues. The germline V gene encodes CDR1 LNHNV and CDR2 YYDKDF (reference sequence). The chain's CDR3 is CATSRDSGGGYGYTF. The CDR3 coding sequence is TGTGCCACCAGCAGAGATTCCGGGGGTGGCTATGGCTACACCTTC.

This clone was seen a single time. The chain joins TRBV6-5 to TRBJ1-5; D not resolved. V lost 8 bases and J lost 0, with 14 bases in between. CDR1 is MNHEY, CDR2 SVGAGI, per germline. The CDR3 is made up of 15 amino acids. CDR3 amino acids: CASSRQPYSNQPQHF. CDR3 sequence (DNA): TGTGCCAGCTCGAGGCAGCCTTATAGCAATCAGCCCCAGCATTTT.

V is TRBV28 and J is TRBJ2-7; possible D gene TRBD1, 6 bases. Trimming stripped 6 bases from V and 2 bases from J, with 14 bases between. The CDR3 runs 14 residues. Germline V CDR1 and CDR2: MDHEN, SYDVKM. For the CDR3, the DNA is TGTGCCAGCAGGGGGTCCGGGACACCCTACGAGCAGTACTTC. Translating gives CASRGSGTPYEQYF.

This chain links TRBV28 with TRBJ2-7, with no clear D. Trimming removed 5 bases from V and 3 bases from J, with 11 bases in between. This CDR3 contains 13 residues. Germline assignment: CDR1 MDHEN and CDR2 SYDVKM. CDR3 amino acids: CASSPPGYYEQYF. CDR3 in DNA: TGTGCCAGCAGTCCCCCCGGTTACTACGAGCAGTACTTC.

The chain uses TRBV7-2 and TRBJ2-3, with 10 bases matching TRBD2. There are 15 residues in the CDR3. Germline V gene lookup returns CDR1 SGHTA and CDR2 FQGNSA. V shed 0 bases and J 9 bases; nucleotides not matched to a gene: 6. This chain's CDR3 is CASSLAGLAGVTQYF. CDR3 bases: TGTGCCAGCAGCTTAGCAGGGCTAGCGGGAGTCACGCAGTATTTT.